The entry below gives a single T cell receptor beta chain sequence along with its context. Antigen unknown. This CDR3 spans 14 amino acids. Looked up from germline, CDR1 is LNHDA and CDR2 is SQIVND (reference sequence). Each donor supplied about 2.5 ml of blood. TCRdb re-called the 5' RACE reads and catalogs CDR3 proteins one per entry, DNA excluded. Here the sample table reports 150,000 to 200,000 distinct CDR3 sequences. The data derive from a study of monozygotic twins with inflammatory bowel disease. Findings and limits, study-wide: Possibly reflecting limited power, no difference in repertoire similarity was found between concordant and discordant twins. IBD patients showed reduced TCRbeta diversity (inverse Simpson) versus healthy co-twins.

The chain employs TRBV19 and TRBJ2-2. The sequencing sample was made of blood. This receptor was identified in a human donor with ulcerative colitis or Crohn's disease, or a healthy co-twin of an affected twin (not recorded which). The CDR3 spells CASSSRSLAGELFF.